This TCR beta chain was observed in a study of control samples from healthy donors and cancer patients. CDR1 is SNHLY and CDR2 is FYNNEI in the germline V gene. This CDR3 has 15 amino acids. The junction had 4 bases not matched to a gene; V was cut back by 3 bases and J by 6 bases. Using immunoSEQ multiplex PCR, the repertoire was profiled, and TCRdb retains in-frame clones only, with some absent. Among under 150,000 clones listed, 88% were seen once. The clonotype was recovered from a woman in her 70s in good health. The rearrangement links TRBV2 to TRBJ1-5, with TRBD1 matching 11 bases. Sequences were obtained from blood. In DNA, the CDR3 is TGTGCCAGCAGTGACCGGGACAGGGGGGGTCAGCCCCAGCATTTT. Its translation is CASSDRDRGGQPQHF.